This T cell receptor beta chain appears in the sequencing data of a study of cytomegalovirus exposure and HLA in healthy donors. Study-wide results and limits: According to reports, the classifier identified cytomegalovirus status with high specificity and sensitivity.

Worth noting for this clone: Its specificity is unknown.

Repertoires were generated with immunoSEQ multiplex PCR, while TCRdb's copy carries only in-frame clones and drops some. The table lists roughly 250,000 clones, around 87% of them singletons. The CDR3 has 17 residues. Trimming took off 4 bases at V and 0 bases at J, with 20 bases between the two ends. The germline V gene encodes CDR1 SGHRS and CDR2 YFSETQ. The V call is TRBV5-1, the J call TRBJ2-7; tentatively, D is TRBD2 (5 bases). Sequenced: PBMCs. This TCR was sampled from a woman aged 25 to 39 in good health and CMV-seropositive. Written as DNA, the CDR3 is TGCGCCAGCAGCCCGGGCGAGGGAAAGCGGCACTCCTACGAGCAGTACTTC. It codes for CASSPGEGKRHSYEQYF.